The rows below give T cell receptor beta chains drawn from one sample of a study of OX40 agonist ivuxolimab in advanced cancers. This table comes from immunoSEQ multiplex PCR, and its TCRdb copy is limited to in-frame clones, with some not included. This repertoire shows roughly 70,000 clones, 85% to 90% found once; its top ten account for about 0.53%. The sequences come from CD4+ or CD8+ T cells sorted from blood, collected in a trial of the OX40 agonist ivuxolimab. Receptors were obtained from an adult with an advanced solid tumor such as melanoma, head and neck, liver or kidney cancer. The CDR3 runs from the conserved cysteine through the conserved F or W. D genes are given only for firm matches. The size entry is marked missing in some rows and otherwise reads once, few, many or a size class.

v_gene: TRBV2; abundance: NA; j_gene: TRBJ2-3; len: 15; d_gene: TRBD1; CDR3aa: CASRVGQGASDTQYF; CDR3nt: TGTGCCAGCAGAGTTGGACAGGGAGCCTCGGATACGCAGTATTTT
v_gene: TRBV11-2; abundance: NA; j_gene: TRBJ2-7; len: 18; d_gene: TRBD1; CDR3aa: CASSLVRTGIVAIYEQYF; CDR3nt: TGTGCCAGCAGCTTAGTTCGGACAGGGATCGTAGCGATCTACGAGCAGTACTTC
v_gene: TRBV14; abundance: NA; j_gene: TRBJ1-4; len: 18; d_gene: NA; CDR3aa: CASSQVGGQSPTNEKLFF; CDR3nt: TGTGCCAGCAGCCAAGTTGGAGGACAGTCCCCAACTAATGAAAAACTGTTTTTT
v_gene: TRBV6-5; abundance: once; j_gene: TRBJ2-3; len: 14; d_gene: TRBD2; CDR3aa: CASSLGLAADTQYF; CDR3nt: TGTGCCAGCAGTTTGGGCCTAGCGGCAGATACGCAGTATTTT
v_gene: TRBV9; abundance: NA; j_gene: TRBJ1-2; len: 16; d_gene: TRBD1; CDR3aa: CASSVAMVTGAYGYTF; CDR3nt: TGTGCCAGCAGCGTAGCAATGGTGACAGGGGCCTATGGCTACACCTTC
v_gene: TRBV4-1; abundance: NA; j_gene: TRBJ2-7; len: 14; d_gene: NA; CDR3aa: CASSQRPERYEQYF; CDR3nt: TGCGCCAGCAGCCAGCGACCAGAGCGCTACGAGCAGTACTTC
v_gene: TRBV5-6; abundance: NA; j_gene: TRBJ2-7; len: 12; d_gene: NA; CDR3aa: CASSLSFGEQYF; CDR3nt: TGTGCCAGCAGCTTGTCCTTCGGCGAGCAGTACTTC
v_gene: TRBV11-2; abundance: NA; j_gene: TRBJ2-7; len: 11; d_gene: NA; CDR3aa: CASSPAYEQYF; CDR3nt: TGTGCCAGCAGCCCTGCTTACGAGCAGTACTTC
v_gene: TRBV7-9; abundance: few; j_gene: TRBJ2-5; len: 14; d_gene: NA; CDR3aa: CASSLRADVGTQYF; CDR3nt: TGTGCCAGCAGCTTAAGGGCGGACGTTGGGACCCAGTACTTC
v_gene: TRBV4-1; abundance: NA; j_gene: TRBJ1-3; len: 13; d_gene: NA; CDR3aa: CASSLWGEDTIYF; CDR3nt: TGCGCCAGCAGCCTTTGGGGGGAAGACACCATATATTTT
v_gene: TRBV27; abundance: NA; j_gene: TRBJ2-3; len: 15; d_gene: NA; CDR3aa: CASSLSPGLTNTQYF; CDR3nt: TGTGCCAGCAGTTTAAGCCCGGGACTTACAAATACGCAGTATTTT
v_gene: TRBV28; abundance: NA; j_gene: TRBJ1-1; len: 13; d_gene: NA; CDR3aa: CASRTGYHTEAFF; CDR3nt: TGTGCCAGCAGGACCGGTTATCACACTGAAGCTTTCTTT
v_gene: TRBV2; abundance: NA; j_gene: TRBJ1-5; len: 13; d_gene: NA; CDR3aa: CASSRGEDQPQHF; CDR3nt: TGTGCCAGCTCAAGGGGGGAGGATCAGCCCCAGCATTTT
v_gene: TRBV7-6; abundance: NA; j_gene: TRBJ2-5; len: 18; d_gene: TRBD2; CDR3aa: CASSFRASGGYSQETQYF; CDR3nt: TGTGCCAGCAGCTTCCGGGCTAGCGGGGGGTATAGCCAAGAGACCCAGTACTTC
v_gene: TRBV5-6; abundance: NA; j_gene: TRBJ1-1; len: 13; d_gene: TRBD1; CDR3aa: CASSFTGGARAFF; CDR3nt: TGTGCCAGCAGCTTCACAGGGGGCGCGAGAGCTTTCTTT
v_gene: TRBV30; abundance: NA; j_gene: TRBJ2-7; len: 12; d_gene: NA; CDR3aa: CAWSSRLHEQYF; CDR3nt: TGTGCCTGGAGTAGTCGTCTGCACGAGCAGTACTTC
v_gene: TRBV18; abundance: NA; j_gene: TRBJ2-1; len: 15; d_gene: TRBD2; CDR3aa: CASSRPSGNHNEQFF; CDR3nt: TGTGCCAGCTCGCGACCTAGCGGGAACCACAATGAGCAGTTCTTC
v_gene: TRBV7-9; abundance: NA; j_gene: TRBJ1-3; len: 14; d_gene: NA; CDR3aa: CASSLIGQGNTIYF; CDR3nt: TGTGCCAGCAGCTTAATCGGCCAGGGAAACACCATATATTTT
v_gene: TRBV6-1; abundance: NA; j_gene: TRBJ1-3; len: 14; d_gene: NA; CDR3aa: CASSEALGGNTIYF; CDR3nt: TGTGCCAGCAGTGAAGCTCTCGGAGGAAACACCATATATTTT
v_gene: TRBV6-1; abundance: NA; j_gene: TRBJ2-3; len: 18; d_gene: TRBD2; CDR3aa: CASSESSGRAVGTDTQYF; CDR3nt: TGTGCCAGCAGCGAATCTAGCGGGAGGGCCGTCGGCACAGATACGCAGTATTTT
v_gene: TRBV5-1; abundance: NA; j_gene: TRBJ1-2; len: 15; d_gene: TRBD1; CDR3aa: CASSGRQGPDYGYTF; CDR3nt: TGCGCCAGCAGCGGAAGACAGGGGCCTGACTATGGCTACACCTTC
v_gene: TRBV6-1; abundance: NA; j_gene: TRBJ2-7; len: 11; d_gene: NA; CDR3aa: CASSVVYEQYF; CDR3nt: TGTGCCAGCAGTGTCGTTTACGAGCAGTACTTC
v_gene: TRBV5-4; abundance: NA; j_gene: TRBJ2-2; len: 16; d_gene: NA; CDR3aa: CASSPRTGANTGELFF; CDR3nt: TGTGCCAGCAGCCCTCGGACTGGCGCGAACACCGGGGAGCTGTTTTTT
v_gene: TRBV6-6; abundance: NA; j_gene: TRBJ1-2; len: 15; d_gene: TRBD1; CDR3aa: CASSYSEQGAGGYTF; CDR3nt: TGTGCCAGCAGTTACTCGGAACAGGGGGCTGGTGGCTACACCTTC